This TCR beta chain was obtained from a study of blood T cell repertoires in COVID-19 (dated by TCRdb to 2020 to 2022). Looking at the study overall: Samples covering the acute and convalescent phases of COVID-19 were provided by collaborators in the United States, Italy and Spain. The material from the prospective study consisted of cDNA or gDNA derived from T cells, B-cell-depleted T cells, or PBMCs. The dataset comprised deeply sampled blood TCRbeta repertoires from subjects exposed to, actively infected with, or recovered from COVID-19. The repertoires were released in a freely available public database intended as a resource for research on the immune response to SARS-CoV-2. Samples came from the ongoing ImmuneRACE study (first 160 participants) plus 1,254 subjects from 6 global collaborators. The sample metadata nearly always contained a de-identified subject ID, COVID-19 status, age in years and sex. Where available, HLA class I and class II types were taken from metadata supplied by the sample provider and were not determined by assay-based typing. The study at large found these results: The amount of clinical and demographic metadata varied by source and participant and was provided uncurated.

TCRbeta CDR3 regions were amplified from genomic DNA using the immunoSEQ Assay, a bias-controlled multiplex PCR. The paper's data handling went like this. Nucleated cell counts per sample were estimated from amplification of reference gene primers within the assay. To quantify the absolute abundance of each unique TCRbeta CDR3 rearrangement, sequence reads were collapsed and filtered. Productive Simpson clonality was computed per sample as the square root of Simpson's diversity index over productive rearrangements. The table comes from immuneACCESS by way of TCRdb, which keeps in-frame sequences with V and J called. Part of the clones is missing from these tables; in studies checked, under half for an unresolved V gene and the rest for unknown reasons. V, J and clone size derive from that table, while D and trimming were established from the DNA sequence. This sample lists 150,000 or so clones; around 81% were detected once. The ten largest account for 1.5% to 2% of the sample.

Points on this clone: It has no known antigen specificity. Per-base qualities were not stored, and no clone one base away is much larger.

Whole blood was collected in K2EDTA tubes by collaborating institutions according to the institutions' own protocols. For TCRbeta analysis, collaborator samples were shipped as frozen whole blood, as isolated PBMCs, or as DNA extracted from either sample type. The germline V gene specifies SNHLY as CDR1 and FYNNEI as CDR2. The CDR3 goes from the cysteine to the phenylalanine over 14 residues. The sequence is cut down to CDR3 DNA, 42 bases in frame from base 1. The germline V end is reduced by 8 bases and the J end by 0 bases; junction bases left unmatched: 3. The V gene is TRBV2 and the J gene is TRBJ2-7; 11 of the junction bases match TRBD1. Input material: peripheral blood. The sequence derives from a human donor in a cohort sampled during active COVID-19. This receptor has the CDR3 CASGQGALSYEQYF. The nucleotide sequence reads TGTGCCAGCGGACAGGGGGCTCTCTCCTACGAGCAGTACTTC.